The clone carrying this T cell receptor beta chain was seen a handful of times. What it binds is unknown. These data belong to a study of post-analysis software for immune sequencing data. For the study at large: Included courses were relapsing-remitting and secondary progressive multiple sclerosis; progressive-relapsing multiple sclerosis was also included. Study conclusions and caveats: TRBV5-6, TRBV5-1 and TRBV20-1 were among about 5 TRBV segments more frequent in patients than controls.

Presence of unique molecular identifiers characterized the TCR beta cDNA libraries. Input of roughly 1 to 11 million T cells yielded a few hundred thousand cDNA molecules. TCRdb re-derived calls from the PCR reads in MiXCR, one entry per CDR3 protein. The data show hundreds of thousands of distinct CDR3 sequences, approximately 53% seen once. CDR1 and CDR2 from the germline V gene are ENHRY and SYGVKD. V lost 4 bases to trimming and J lost 4 bases; unmatched junction nucleotides: 6. The CDR3 loop spans 15 amino acids. Sequenced material: blood. The chain recombines TRBV10-3 with TRBJ2-1, with 8 bases aligning to TRBD2. This receptor was obtained from a girl under 18 with multiple sclerosis. CDR3 region: CAISAGGGPYNEQFF. Written as DNA, the CDR3 is TGTGCCATCAGTGCCGGCGGGGGGCCGTACAATGAGCAGTTCTTC.